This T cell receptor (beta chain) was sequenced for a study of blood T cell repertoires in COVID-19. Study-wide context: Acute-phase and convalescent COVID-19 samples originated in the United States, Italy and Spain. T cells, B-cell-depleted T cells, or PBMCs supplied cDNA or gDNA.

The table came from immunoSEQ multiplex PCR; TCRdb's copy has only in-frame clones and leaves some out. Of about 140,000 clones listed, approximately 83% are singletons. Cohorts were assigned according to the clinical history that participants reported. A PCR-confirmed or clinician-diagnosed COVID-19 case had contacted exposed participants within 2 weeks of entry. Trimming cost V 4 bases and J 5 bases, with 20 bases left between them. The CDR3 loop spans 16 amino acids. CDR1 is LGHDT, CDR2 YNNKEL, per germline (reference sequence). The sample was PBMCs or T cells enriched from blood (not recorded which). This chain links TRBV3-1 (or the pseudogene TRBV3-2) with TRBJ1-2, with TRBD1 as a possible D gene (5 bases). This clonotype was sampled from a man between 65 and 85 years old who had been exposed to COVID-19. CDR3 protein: CASSPAGFADQYGYTF. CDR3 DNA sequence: TGTGCCAGCAGCCCGGCAGGGTTTGCGGACCAGTATGGCTACACCTTC.